The 23 T cell receptor beta chains in this list originate from one sample, sequenced in a study of blood T cell repertoires in COVID-19. Sequenced by immunoSEQ multiplex PCR; TCRdb stores in-frame clones only, minus some. Among approximately 250,000 clones listed, 88% were seen once. The source material was PBMCs or T cells enriched from blood (not recorded which). Receptors originate from a middle-aged woman with acute COVID-19.

The gene calls are TRBV11-2 and TRBJ2-1; 7 positions match TRBD2. CDR1 and CDR2 from the germline V gene are SGHAT and FQNNGV. After removal of 3 bases from V and 6 bases from J, the junction contained 17 bases not matched to a gene. This CDR3 is built from 18 residues. The CDR3 protein is CASSLLSTWGGPGNEQFF. The CDR3 DNA reads TGTGCCAGCAGCTTGCTCTCGACCTGGGGAGGGCCGGGCAATGAGCAGTTCTTC.

This chain connects TRBV28 to TRBJ1-2; D perhaps matches TRBD1 (5 bases). V was trimmed by 5 bases and J by 5 bases, leaving 18 bases between them. The CDR3 totals 15 residues. CDR1 MDHEN and CDR2 SYDVKM come from the germline V gene. CDR3 protein: CASSIIQGLGYGYTF. The CDR3 DNA sequence: TGTGCCAGCAGTATCATCCAGGGTTTGGGGTATGGCTACACCTTC.

V and J are TRBV5-8 and TRBJ1-2, with D tentatively TRBD1 (6 bases). CDR1 SGHTS and CDR2 YDEGEE come from the germline V gene. Trimming shortened V by 0 bases and J by 4 bases, and 16 bases separated the two germline ends. The CDR3 consists of 16 residues. DNA of the CDR3: TGTGCCAGCAGCTTGGCGGGGACAACGAGTTCCTATGGCTACACCTTC. It codes for CASSLAGTTSSYGYTF.

The chain recombines TRBV28 with TRBJ2-7, with D maybe TRBD1 (6 bases). This CDR3 is 15 amino acids long. Germline CDR1 MDHEN, CDR2 SYDVKM. V was shortened by 1 base and J by 0 bases, with 10 bases between the two germline ends. DNA of the CDR3: TGTGCCAGCAGTTTATTAGGGACAAACTCCTACGAGCAGTACTTC. Translation gives CASSLLGTNSYEQYF.

J is TRBJ2-5 and V is TRBV11-2; the D is unclear. The germline V gene encodes CDR1 SGHAT and CDR2 FQNNGV. The V end lost 3 bases, the J end lost 1 base, and 6 bases lay between the germline ends. The CDR3 length is 13 residues. The CDR3 spells CASSFYSQETQYF. The CDR3 coding sequence is TGTGCCAGCAGCTTTTACAGCCAAGAGACCCAGTACTTC. Combining the CDR3 with reference TRBV11-2 and TRBJ2-5 gives the whole variable domain EAGVAQSPRYKIIEKRQSVAFWCNPISGHATLYWYQQILGQGPKLLIQFQNNGVVDDSQLPKDRFSAERLKGVDSTLKIQPAKLEDSAVYLCASSFYSQETQYFGPGTRLLVL.

V and J are TRBV7-2 and TRBJ1-1; 7 nucleotides align to TRBD1. Germline trimming cut 5 bases from V and 6 bases from J; bases unmatched to any gene: 9. Germline values: CDR1 SGHTA, CDR2 FQGNSA. The CDR3 totals 14 residues. CDR3 in DNA: TGTGCCAGCAGCCCCGGACAGGTTACCTCTGAAGCTTTCTTT. Encoded protein: CASSPGQVTSEAFF.

The gene calls are TRBV6-2 or TRBV6-3 and TRBJ2-7; 13 bases align to TRBD2. Losses at the gene ends were 5 bases for V and 10 bases for J; bases not matched to a gene: 11. This CDR3 spans 15 amino acids. Germline CDR1 is MNHEY and CDR2 is SVGEGT. The CDR3: CASSPTGTSGIKQYV. For the CDR3, the DNA is TGTGCCAGCAGTCCCACCGGGACTAGCGGGATAAAACAGTACGTC.

This clone has a single count. The V call is TRBV24-1, the J call TRBJ1-1; D is uncertain. CDR3 length equals 13 residues. Per germline, CDR1 KGHDR and CDR2 SFDVKD. Trimming left V 7 bases short and J 1 base short, with 9 bases between. CDR3 nucleotides: TGTGCCACCAGACTACACGAGAACACTGAAGCTTTCTTT. This sequence encodes CATRLHENTEAFF.

The chain carries TRBV9 and TRBJ1-2; 7 bases are a match to TRBD1. The CDR3 spans 16 residues. The V gene end was trimmed by 1 base and the J gene end by 2 bases; junction bases not matched to a gene: 8. The V gene's germline CDR1 is SGDLS and CDR2 YYNGEE. CDR3 sequence reads: CASSVLSTGQNYGYTF. CDR3 bases: TGTGCCAGCAGCGTACTTTCGACAGGGCAGAACTATGGCTACACCTTC.

This chain links TRBV5-1 with TRBJ1-2; TRBD1 matches 11 bases. Per germline, CDR1 SGHRS and CDR2 YFSETQ. This CDR3 region has 14 residues. V trimming: 5 bases; J trimming: 8 bases; junction bases outside the gene matches: 8. The CDR3 reads CASRPGQGAGGYTF. CDR3 nucleotides: TGCGCCAGCAGACCCGGACAGGGGGCAGGCGGCTACACCTTC.

The sample holds one count of this clone. The chain is built from TRBV7-8 and TRBJ2-1; 7 nucleotides agree with TRBD2. The trim removed 2 bases at V and 3 bases at J, leaving 10 bases unmatched. The germline gives CDR1 SGHVS, CDR2 FQNEAQ. The CDR3 contains 17 residues. CDR3 in amino acids: CASSLWGGAGNYNEQFF. DNA of the CDR3: TGTGCCAGCAGCTTATGGGGAGGAGCGGGAAACTACAATGAGCAGTTCTTC.

J is TRBJ1-3 and V is TRBV29-1, with D perhaps TRBD1 (5 bases). The CDR3 has 13 amino acids. Trimming pared 7 bases from V and 0 bases from J, leaving 10 bases between. CDR1 and CDR2 (germline): SQVTM, ANQGSEA. CDR3 region: CSATRGSGNTIYF. DNA for the CDR3: TGCAGCGCTACAAGGGGCTCTGGAAACACCATATATTTT.

The sample holds many counts of this clone. V and J are TRBV5-4 and TRBJ2-3; TRBD2 might be the D (5 bases). Germline CDR1 and CDR2: SGHNT and YYREEE (reference sequence). This CDR3 has 14 residues. With 3 bases removed from V and 0 bases from J, the gap between germline ends came to 8 bases. CDR3 residues: CASSSRTSTDTQYF. DNA for the CDR3: TGTGCCAGCAGCTCCCGGACTAGCACAGATACGCAGTATTTT.

The chain joins TRBV27 to TRBJ2-1; weak D call: TRBD2 (6 bases). The germline CDR1 and CDR2 sequences are MNHEY and SMNVEV (reference sequence). This CDR3 region has 14 residues. Trimming took off 4 bases at V and 4 bases at J, with 11 bases between the two ends. The DNA for the CDR3 is TGTGCCAGCAGTTCTCTAGCGCTTTACAATGAGCAGTTCTTC. It encodes CASSSLALYNEQFF.

This chain links TRBV2 with TRBJ2-7; D is perhaps TRBD1 (5 bases). The germline V gene encodes CDR1 SNHLY and CDR2 FYNNEI. V was pared by 0 bases and J by 6 bases, with 9 bases between. CDR3 size: 13 residues. The CDR3 region has the DNA TGTGCCAGCAGTGAAGCAAATGGGGCCGAGCAGTACTTC. Translation: CASSEANGAEQYF.

The genes are TRBV19 and TRBJ2-7; maybe TRBD1 (5 bases). The CDR3 has 13 residues. Germline lookup yields CDR1 LNHDA and CDR2 SQIVND (reference sequence). Trimming pared 6 bases from V and 2 bases from J, leaving 11 bases between. This CDR3 is CASSGPQAYEQYF. The CDR3 nucleotides are TGTGCCAGTAGCGGGCCACAGGCCTACGAGCAGTACTTC.

This chain uses TRBV3-1 (or the pseudogene TRBV3-2) with TRBJ1-1, with D possibly being TRBD1 (6 bases). V was trimmed by 3 bases and J by 10 bases, leaving 15 bases between them. Germline loops: CDR1 LGHDT, CDR2 YNNKEL (reference sequence). The CDR3 extends over 13 amino acids. CDR3 sequence: CASSHLGTYSAFF. The CDR3 DNA follows: TGTGCCAGCAGCCACCTCGGGACATATTCAGCTTTCTTT.

A single count supports this clone. V usage is TRBV28 and J usage is TRBJ2-7; TRBD1 matches 8 bases. The germline V gene has CDR1 MDHEN and CDR2 SYDVKM. This CDR3 spans 13 amino acids. J lost 5 bases, V lost 6 bases, and 6 bases had no gene match. CDR3 amino acids: CASRTGVNDEQYF. Written as DNA, the CDR3 is TGTGCCAGCAGGACAGGGGTCAACGACGAGCAGTACTTC.

The sample holds a few counts of this clone. The chain carries TRBV7-2 and TRBJ1-5; 9 bases align to TRBD1. Unmatched junction bases numbered 9, after V lost 5 bases and J lost 4 bases. The germline V gene encodes CDR1 SGHTA and CDR2 FQGNSA. The CDR3 sequence is 16 residues long. The CDR3, as DNA: TGTGCCAGCAGCCCGGGACAGGGAGGGTTGAATCAGCCCCAGCATTTT. Its protein is CASSPGQGGLNQPQHF. Looking up the rest from reference TRBV7-2 and TRBJ1-5 gives the full variable domain: GAGVSQSPSNKVTEKGKDVELRCDPISGHTALYWYRQSLGQGLEFLIYFQGNSAPDKSGLPSDRFSAERTGGSVSTLTIQRTQQEDSAVYLCASSPGQGGLNQPQHFGDGTRLSIL.

The chain couples TRBV28 to TRBJ2-4; possibly TRBD1 for D (5 bases). This CDR3 has 15 residues. Deletions cut 6 bases from V and 2 bases from J, with 14 bases between. Per the germline V gene, CDR1 is MDHEN and CDR2 is SYDVKM. DNA for the CDR3: TGTGCCAGCAGGTCGGACATTTCCTCCAAAAACATTCAGTACTTC. Translated: CASRSDISSKNIQYF.

The chain has TRBV11-2 and TRBJ2-1; possibly TRBD2 for D (5 bases). The CDR3 contains 15 residues. CDR1 SGHAT and CDR2 FQNNGV come from the germline V gene. V shed 4 bases and J shed 5 bases, with 15 bases lying between them. The CDR3 sequence is CASSSWQRSNNEQFF. In DNA, the CDR3 is TGTGCCAGCAGCTCCTGGCAGCGGTCCAACAATGAGCAGTTCTTC.

The rearrangement uses TRBV4-3 and TRBJ1-2, with 9 bases aligning to TRBD1. Losses at the gene ends were 1 base for V and 6 bases for J; bases not matched to a gene: 0. The CDR3 covers 13 residues. Germline lookup yields CDR1 LGHNA and CDR2 YSLEER. For the CDR3, the DNA is TGCGCCAGCAGCCAAGGACAGGGGGATGGCTACACCTTC. It codes for CASSQGQGDGYTF.

The chain recombines TRBV19 with TRBJ2-1; D perhaps matches TRBD1 (5 bases). Deletions cut 8 bases from V and 8 bases from J, with 19 bases between. CDR1 and CDR2 from the germline V gene are LNHDA and SQIVND (reference sequence). CDR3 length: 14 amino acids. CDR3 in amino acids: CASSISWTSHEQFF. CDR3 sequence (DNA): TGTGCCAGTTCGATTTCTTGGACATCTCATGAGCAGTTCTTC.